This passage covers 20 T cell receptor beta chains from one sample sequenced in a study of T cells in Graves' hyperthyroidism and ophthalmopathy. The CDR3 regions of TCR beta were amplified from RNA transcripts. Primed by the HTBI set, a first-round RT-PCR was run on the TCR CDR3. TCRdb analysed the multiplex PCR reads with MiXCR anew, one entry per CDR3 protein. Seen here are 300,000 or so distinct CDR3 sequences, about 21% observed once, and the top ten hold around 50%. The sample taken for sequencing was blood. All receptors come from a woman between 45 and 60 years old with Graves' hyperthyroidism.

This clonotype occurred many times. This chain connects TRBV20-1 to TRBJ1-1, with a possible D match to TRBD1 (5 bases). This CDR3 has 15 residues. Trimming took 1 base from V and 10 from J, leaving 22 bases between them. Germline CDR1 is DFQATT and CDR2 is SNEGSKA (reference sequence). CDR3 amino acids: CSARVVREGQAVAFF. DNA of the CDR3: TGCAGTGCTAGAGTGGTCCGAGAGGGGCAGGCGGTAGCTTTCTTT.

This clonotype has only a few counts. The chain recombines TRBV19 with TRBJ1-2; D not resolved. The V and J ends lost 4 bases and 4 bases respectively, with 13 bases between them. CDR3 size: 14 residues. Germline lookup yields CDR1 LNHDA and CDR2 SQIVND (reference sequence). CDR3 nucleotides: TGTGCCAGTAGTACCTCTGACGGACTCTATGGCTACACCTTC. The encoded protein is CASSTSDGLYGYTF.

The gene calls are TRBV28 and TRBJ1-2; D is unclear. Germline V gene lookup returns CDR1 MDHEN and CDR2 SYDVKM. The CDR3 consists of 14 residues. Between the trimmed V and J ends, which lost 5 bases and 1 base, there was a span of 11 bases. The CDR3 nucleotides are TGTGCCAGCAGTCTATTACAGTTTAACTATGGCTACACCTTC. Translated, it gives CASSLLQFNYGYTF.

The V call is TRBV7-2, the J call TRBJ2-1, with D possibly being TRBD2 (5 bases). The CDR3 spans 15 residues. Germline loops: CDR1 SGHTA, CDR2 FQGNSA. Trimming left V 2 bases short and J 8 bases short, with 16 bases between. Here the CDR3 DNA reads TGTGCCAGCAGCTTAAGCGGCGGCCCGCCGGATGAGCAGTTCTTC. It is translated as CASSLSGGPPDEQFF.

This clonotype was seen at least ten times. The V call is TRBV14, the J call TRBJ2-1, with no clear D. The germline V gene has CDR1 SGHDN and CDR2 FVKESK. The CDR3 sequence is 13 residues long. V gave up 2 bases and J gave up 7 bases, with 9 bases separating them. The CDR3 nucleotides are TGTGCCAGCAGCCAATTCGGTCGGAATGAGCAGTTCTTC. Protein sequence: CASSQFGRNEQFF.

This clonotype came up many times. This chain connects TRBV7-2 to TRBJ1-2; 7 bases align to TRBD1. With 1 base clipped from V and 7 bases from J, the junction kept 6 bases outside the gene matches. This CDR3 region has 14 residues. Germline CDR1 is SGHTA and CDR2 is FQGNSA. The CDR3 DNA reads as TGTGCCAGCAGCTTAGACCACTGGGACAGTGGCTACACCTTC. Its translation: CASSLDHWDSGYTF.

The rearrangement uses TRBV20-1 and TRBJ1-5; TRBD1 matches at 9 bases. The V segment lost 1 base and the J segment 7 bases; nucleotides outside the gene matches: 8. The CDR3 runs 15 residues. Germline CDR1 reads DFQATT; CDR2 reads SNEGSKA (reference sequence). In nucleotides, the CDR3 is TGCAGTGCTAGAGGTACACAGGGGGCAGGGCAGCCCCAGCATTTT. It yields the protein CSARGTQGAGQPQHF.

V usage is TRBV12-3 or TRBV12-4 and J usage is TRBJ1-6; TRBD1 agrees at 7 bases. V lost 4 bases, J lost 8 bases, and 8 bases stayed unmatched. The CDR3 has 15 residues. The DNA of the CDR3 is TGTGCCAGCAGTTCGGGGACAGATCCCTATTCACCCCTCCACTTT. It yields the protein CASSSGTDPYSPLHF.

This clonotype was counted many times. The V call is TRBV3-1, the J call TRBJ2-2; maybe TRBD2 (5 bases). This CDR3 has 16 residues. CDR1 LGHDT and CDR2 YNNKEL come from the germline V gene (reference sequence). V was shortened by 0 bases and J by 1 base, with 9 bases between the two germline ends. CDR3 DNA sequence: TGTGCCAGCAGCCAAGATCGCGCGGGGAACACCGGGGAGCTGTTTTTT. As protein: CASSQDRAGNTGELFF.

This clonotype was detected once. Just one base apart from a much larger clone, this may be a read error. CDR3 bases: TGTGCCAGTAGTGTAGAACAGAACAATCAGCCCCAGCATTTT. Protein sequence: CASSVEQNNQPQHF. V usage is TRBV19 and J usage is TRBJ1-5; no firm D call. This CDR3 contains 14 residues. CDR1 LNHDA and CDR2 SQIVND come from the germline V gene (reference sequence).

This chain joins TRBV28 and TRBJ2-3; 7 bases line up with TRBD1. Trimming removed 5 bases from V and 4 bases from J; junction bases left unmatched: 21. The CDR3 spans 19 residues. Germline values: CDR1 MDHEN, CDR2 SYDVKM. CDR3 loop: CASSTIPPSRRQGADTQYF. Here the CDR3 DNA reads TGTGCCAGCAGTACTATACCGCCCTCTAGGCGACAGGGTGCAGATACGCAGTATTTT.

In this sample, this clonotype turned up many times. The chain employs TRBV5-5 and TRBJ1-3; 8 nucleotides line up with TRBD1. The CDR3 consists of 15 residues. V was pared by 0 bases and J by 2 bases, with 1 base of the junction left unmatched. CDR1 SGHKS and CDR2 YYEKEE come from the germline V gene (reference sequence). The CDR3 DNA reads TGTGCCAGCAGCTTGGAGGACAGGGCTGGAAACACCATATATTTT. This translates into CASSLEDRAGNTIYF.

This clonotype has a count of ten or more. CDR3: CASSPRRADTQYF. The CDR3 bases are TGCGCCAGCAGCCCCCGGCGGGCAGATACGCAGTATTTT. This chain uses TRBV5-1 with TRBJ2-3; D possibly corresponds to TRBD2 (5 bases). The germline V and J ends were trimmed by 4 bases and 4 bases, with 10 bases remaining between them. This CDR3 spans 13 amino acids. The V gene's germline CDR1 is SGHRS and CDR2 YFSETQ.

As for this clonotype: Given a much more abundant clone one base away, this may be a read error. The chain carries TRBV5-8 and TRBJ2-7; 7 bases match TRBD2. The length of the CDR3 is 15 residues. V shed 4 bases and J 7 bases; nucleotides not matched to a gene: 14. Looked up from germline, CDR1 is SGHTS and CDR2 is YDEGEE. CDR3 loop: CASSAGLGRGQEQYF. The DNA for the CDR3 is TGTGCCAGCAGCGCTGGACTAGGTCGTGGACAAGAGCAGTACTTC.

This clonotype occurred many times. The chain joins TRBV28 to TRBJ2-7, with D tentatively TRBD1 (6 bases). This CDR3 region has 14 residues. Germline V lookup: CDR1 MDHEN, CDR2 SYDVKM. The ends were cut back, 5 bases at V and 2 bases at J, with 13 bases in the middle. Here the CDR3 DNA reads TGTGCCAGCAGTGAGGACAGCAATCCCTACGAGCAGTACTTC. Its translation is CASSEDSNPYEQYF.

This clonotype was seen ten or more times. This chain links TRBV18 with TRBJ2-5, with D tentatively TRBD1 (5 bases). This CDR3 contains 13 residues. Trimming cost V 2 bases and J 3 bases, with 7 bases left between them. Germline V gives CDR1 KGHSH, CDR2 LQKENI. CDR3 sequence: CASSPATEETQYF. The CDR3 region has the DNA TGTGCCAGCTCACCAGCGACAGAAGAGACCCAGTACTTC. The whole variable domain, remainder taken from reference TRBV18 and TRBJ2-5, is NAGVMQNPRHLVRRRGQEARLRCSPMKGHSHVYWYRQLPEEGLKFMVYLQKENIIDESGMPKERFSAEFPKEGPSILRIQQVVRGDSAAYFCASSPATEETQYFGPGTRLLVL.

This clonotype was seen a few times. The chain has TRBV6-1 and TRBJ2-5; D might be TRBD1 (5 bases). V was clipped by 5 bases and J by 5 bases, with 15 bases between them. Germline CDR1 reads MNHNS; CDR2 reads SASEGT. CDR3 length: 14 residues. CDR3 protein: CASSKDPSGETQYF. The CDR3 nucleotides read TGTGCCAGCAGTAAGGATCCCTCAGGGGAGACCCAGTACTTC.

This clonotype turned up a few times. V and J are TRBV10-3 and TRBJ2-7; D perhaps matches TRBD2 (5 bases). V lost 11 bases, J lost 5 bases, and 16 bases lay in between. The CDR3 extends over 12 amino acids. Germline V CDR1 and CDR2: ENHRY, SYGVKD. The CDR3 bases are TGTGCCCTCGCAACGGGATTCAACGAGCAGTACTTC. Protein sequence: CALATGFNEQYF.

As for this clonotype: A read error may be the cause here, since a much bigger clone is one base away. This CDR3 is CASITRRGPIGSQYF. CDR3 in DNA: TGTGCCAGCATCACGAGGAGGGGGCCCATAGGGTCCCAGTACTTC. This chain joins TRBV28 and TRBJ2-5; D may be TRBD1 (7 bases). The CDR3 runs 15 residues. The germline V and J ends were trimmed by 7 bases and 9 bases, with 24 bases remaining between them. Germline CDR1 MDHEN, CDR2 SYDVKM.

This clonotype was counted only a few times. The chain carries TRBV7-9 and TRBJ1-1, with D possibly TRBD1 on 6 matching bases. CDR1 and CDR2 (germline): SEHNR, FQNEAQ (reference sequence). The CDR3 spans 16 residues. V was clipped by 5 bases and J by 1 base, with 17 bases between them. The chain's CDR3 is CASSPFIGTPNTEAFF. CDR3 DNA: TGTGCCAGCAGCCCTTTCATTGGGACACCGAACACTGAAGCTTTCTTT. The whole variable domain, filled in from reference TRBV7-9 and TRBJ1-1, reads DTGVSQNPRHKITKRGQNVTFRCDPISEHNRLYWYRQTLGQGPEFLTYFQNEAQLEKSRLLSDRFSAERPKGSFSTLEIQRTEQGDSAMYLCASSPFIGTPNTEAFFGQGTRLTVV.